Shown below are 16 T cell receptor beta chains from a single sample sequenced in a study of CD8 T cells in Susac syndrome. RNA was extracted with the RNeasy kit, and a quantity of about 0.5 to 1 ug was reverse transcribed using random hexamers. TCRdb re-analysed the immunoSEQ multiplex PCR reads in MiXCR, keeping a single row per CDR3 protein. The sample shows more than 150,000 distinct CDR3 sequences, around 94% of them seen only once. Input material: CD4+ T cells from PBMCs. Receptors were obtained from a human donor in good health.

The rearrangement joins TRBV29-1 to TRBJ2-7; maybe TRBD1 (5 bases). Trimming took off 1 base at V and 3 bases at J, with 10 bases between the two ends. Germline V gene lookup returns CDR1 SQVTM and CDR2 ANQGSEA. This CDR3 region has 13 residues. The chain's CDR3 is CSVEGRANYEQYF. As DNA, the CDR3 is TGCAGCGTTGAAGGCAGGGCTAACTACGAGCAGTACTTC.

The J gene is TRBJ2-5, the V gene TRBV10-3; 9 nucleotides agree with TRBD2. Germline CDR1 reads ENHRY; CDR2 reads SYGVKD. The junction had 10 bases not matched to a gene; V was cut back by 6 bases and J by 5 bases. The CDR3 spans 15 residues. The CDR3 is CAISNRPSGVETQYF. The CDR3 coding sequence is TGTGCCATCAGCAATAGGCCTAGCGGGGTGGAGACCCAGTACTTC.

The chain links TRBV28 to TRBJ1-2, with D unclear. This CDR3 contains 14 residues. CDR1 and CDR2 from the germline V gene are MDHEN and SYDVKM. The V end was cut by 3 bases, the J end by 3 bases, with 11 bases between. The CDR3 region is CASSFGSEDYGYTF. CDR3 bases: TGTGCCAGCAGTTTTGGCAGTGAGGACTATGGCTACACCTTC.

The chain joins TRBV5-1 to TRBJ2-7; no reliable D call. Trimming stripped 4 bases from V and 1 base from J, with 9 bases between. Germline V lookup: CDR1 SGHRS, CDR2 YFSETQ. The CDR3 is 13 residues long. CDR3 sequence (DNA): TGCGCCAGCAGCCGGAAAACATCCTACGAGCAGTACTTC. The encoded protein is CASSRKTSYEQYF.

The CDR3 nucleotides read TGTGCCAGCATGTCAGTAGCAGGTCGACATGAGCAGTTCTTC. Encoded protein: CASMSVAGRHEQFF. The chain recombines TRBV9 with TRBJ2-1; D not resolved. Trimming stripped 6 bases from V and 8 bases from J, with 18 bases between. The CDR3 extends over 14 amino acids. Germline V CDR1 and CDR2: SGDLS, YYNGEE.

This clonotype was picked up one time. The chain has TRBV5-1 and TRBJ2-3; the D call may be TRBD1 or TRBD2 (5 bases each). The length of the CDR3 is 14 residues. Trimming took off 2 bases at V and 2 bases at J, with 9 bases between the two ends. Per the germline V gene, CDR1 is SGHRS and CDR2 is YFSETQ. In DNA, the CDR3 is TGCGCCAGCAGCTTAGGGGAGACCACAGATACGCAGTATTTT. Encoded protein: CASSLGETTDTQYF.

Here the CDR3 reads CASSQSGGWNEQFF. The CDR3 coding sequence is TGTGCCAGCAGCCAATCAGGGGGTTGGAATGAGCAGTTCTTC. The rearrangement links TRBV28 to TRBJ2-1, with TRBD1 matching over 7 bases. The germline CDR1 and CDR2 sequences are MDHEN and SYDVKM. This CDR3 has 14 amino acids. Germline trimming cut 6 bases from V and 7 bases from J; bases unmatched to any gene: 9.

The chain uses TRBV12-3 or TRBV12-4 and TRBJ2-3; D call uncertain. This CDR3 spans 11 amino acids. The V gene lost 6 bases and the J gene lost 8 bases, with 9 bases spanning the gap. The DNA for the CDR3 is TGTGCCAGCAGCCTTTACCCTACGCAGTATTTT. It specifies CASSLYPTQYF.

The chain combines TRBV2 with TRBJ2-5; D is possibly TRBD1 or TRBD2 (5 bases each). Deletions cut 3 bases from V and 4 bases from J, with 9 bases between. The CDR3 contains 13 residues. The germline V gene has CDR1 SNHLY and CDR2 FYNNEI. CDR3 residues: CASSEGVPETQYF. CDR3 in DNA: TGTGCCAGCAGTGAGGGGGTCCCAGAGACCCAGTACTTC.

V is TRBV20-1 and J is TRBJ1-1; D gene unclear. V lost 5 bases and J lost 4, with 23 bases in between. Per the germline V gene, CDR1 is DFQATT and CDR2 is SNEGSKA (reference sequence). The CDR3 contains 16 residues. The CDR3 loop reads CSAAPTFRLGVTEAFF. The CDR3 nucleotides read TGCAGTGCTGCCCCGACATTCCGTCTTGGCGTCACTGAAGCTTTCTTT.

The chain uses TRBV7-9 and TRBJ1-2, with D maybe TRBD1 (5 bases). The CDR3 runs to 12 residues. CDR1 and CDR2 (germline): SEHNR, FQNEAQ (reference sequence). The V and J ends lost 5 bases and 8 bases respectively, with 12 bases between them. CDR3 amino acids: CASSLSGGGYTF. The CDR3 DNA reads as TGTGCCAGCAGCCTAAGTGGGGGAGGCTACACCTTC.

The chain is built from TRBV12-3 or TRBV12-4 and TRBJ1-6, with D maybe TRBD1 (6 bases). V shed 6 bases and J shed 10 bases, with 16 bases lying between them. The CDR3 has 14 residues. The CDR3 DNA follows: TGTGCCAGCAGCCTACAGGGAATGGTATCACCCCTCCACTTT. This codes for CASSLQGMVSPLHF.

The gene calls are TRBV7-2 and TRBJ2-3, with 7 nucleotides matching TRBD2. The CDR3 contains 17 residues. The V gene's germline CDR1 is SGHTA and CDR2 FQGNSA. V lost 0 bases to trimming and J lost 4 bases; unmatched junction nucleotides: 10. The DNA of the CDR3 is TGTGCCAGCAGCTTAGCGGCACGAGCGGGGCGGTCAGATACGCAGTATTTT. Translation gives CASSLAARAGRSDTQYF. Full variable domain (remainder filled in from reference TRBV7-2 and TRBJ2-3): GAGVSQSPSNKVTEKGKDVELRCDPISGHTALYWYRQSLGQGLEFLIYFQGNSAPDKSGLPSDRFSAERTGGSVSTLTIQRTQQEDSAVYLCASSLAARAGRSDTQYFGPGTRLTVL.

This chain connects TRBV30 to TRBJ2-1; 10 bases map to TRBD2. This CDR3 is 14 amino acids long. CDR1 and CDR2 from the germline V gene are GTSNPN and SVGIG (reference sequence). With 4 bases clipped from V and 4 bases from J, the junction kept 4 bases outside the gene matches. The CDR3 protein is CAWTGTSVYNEQFF. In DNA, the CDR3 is TGTGCCTGGACCGGGACTAGCGTTTACAATGAGCAGTTCTTC. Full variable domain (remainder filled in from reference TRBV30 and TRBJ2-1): SQTIHQWPATLVQPVGSPLSLECTVEGTSNPNLYWYRQAAGRGLQLLFYSVGIGQISSEVPQNLSASRPQDRQFILSSKKLLLSDSGFYLCAWTGTSVYNEQFFGPGTRLTVL.

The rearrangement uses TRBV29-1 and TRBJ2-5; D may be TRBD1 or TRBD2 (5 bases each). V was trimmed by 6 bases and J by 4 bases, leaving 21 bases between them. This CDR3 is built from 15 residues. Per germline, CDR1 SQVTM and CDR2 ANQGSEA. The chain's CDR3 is CSVPTGRGVGETQYF. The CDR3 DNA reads TGCAGCGTCCCAACCGGCAGAGGGGTAGGAGAGACCCAGTACTTC.

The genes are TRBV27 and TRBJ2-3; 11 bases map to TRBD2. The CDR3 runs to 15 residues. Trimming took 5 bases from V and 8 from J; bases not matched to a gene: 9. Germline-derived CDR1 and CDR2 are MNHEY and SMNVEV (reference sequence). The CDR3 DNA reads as TGTGCCAGCAGTCCCAGACTAGCGGGGAGGGGTACGCAGTATTTT. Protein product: CASSPRLAGRGTQYF.